These 26 T cell receptor beta chains came from one sample sequenced in a study of CD8+CD57+ T cells in acquired aplastic anemia. Genomic DNA, the template, was used for profiling of the TCR beta VDJ and CDR3. Via MiXCR, TCRdb re-called the reads, giving one row per CDR3 protein. The sample includes a few hundred thousand distinct CDR3 sequences, 65% to 80% seen only once; the top ten take approximately 3.9%. The sample comprised sorted CD4+, CD8+, or CD8+CD57+ T cells (not recorded which) from PBMCs. These receptors came from a human donor in good health, serving as a control.

V and J are TRBV29-1 and TRBJ1-4; D unresolved. Trimming stripped 4 bases from V and 8 bases from J, with 14 bases between. The CDR3 is 13 residues long. Germline V gives CDR1 SQVTM, CDR2 ANQGSEA. The CDR3 DNA reads TGCAGCGTTGGGACTGCTTTAGGGGAAAAACTGTTTTTT. Translating gives CSVGTALGEKLFF.

This clonotype appeared many times. The chain uses TRBV20-1 and TRBJ1-1, with TRBD1 as a possible D gene (6 bases). Per the germline V gene, CDR1 is DFQATT and CDR2 is SNEGSKA (reference sequence). Trimming cost V 5 bases and J 2 bases, with 12 bases left between them. CDR3 length equals 13 residues. DNA for the CDR3: TGCAGTGCTTCCCAGGGGCTTAACACTGAAGCTTTCTTT. This translates into CSASQGLNTEAFF.

This chain joins TRBV5-1 and TRBJ2-3, with TRBD2 identical over 13 bases. V trimming: 4 bases; J trimming: 3 bases; junction bases outside the gene matches: 11. The CDR3 spans 18 residues. Germline CDR1 and CDR2: SGHRS and YFSETQ. This chain's CDR3 is CASSRAAGLAGPTDTQYF. As DNA, the CDR3 is TGCGCCAGCAGCCGAGCCGCGGGACTAGCGGGGCCGACAGATACGCAGTATTTT.

In this sample, this clonotype turned up many times. DNA of the CDR3: TGTGCCAGCAGTGAAGCGTCAGGGGGGGCGGGTGTGGAGACCCAGTACTTC. It specifies CASSEASGGAGVETQYF. V is TRBV2 and J is TRBJ2-5; tentatively, D is TRBD1 or TRBD2 (7 bases each). Germline CDR1 and CDR2: SNHLY and FYNNEI. Trimming shortened V by 0 bases and J by 5 bases, and 19 bases separated the two germline ends. This CDR3 spans 17 amino acids.

As regards this clonotype: The conserved phenylalanine or tryptophan is not found at the CDR3 terminus, so this likely reflects a read error. The gene calls are TRBV20-1 and TRBJ2-3; a weak D match, TRBD1 (5 bases). Trimming removed 6 bases at V and 3 bases at J, with 16 bases between. Germline V lookup: CDR1 DFQATT, CDR2 SNEGSKA (reference sequence). This CDR3 region has 14 residues. CDR3: CSAYAEQGTDTQYV. In DNA form, the CDR3 reads TGCAGTGCATATGCCGAGCAGGGTACAGATACGCAGTATGTT.

The chain has TRBV19 and TRBJ1-3; D ambiguous. Between the trimmed V and J ends, which lost 7 bases and 2 bases, there was a span of 18 bases. The CDR3 is 16 amino acids. From germline, CDR1 is LNHDA and CDR2 SQIVND (reference sequence). The CDR3 spells CASTPGDTQAGNTIYF. CDR3 DNA sequence: TGTGCCAGTACCCCTGGGGATACTCAGGCTGGAAACACCATATATTTT.

In its sample, this clonotype was seen many times. This chain connects TRBV20-1 to TRBJ1-4; the match to TRBD1 covers 7 bases. J gave up 8 bases and V 3 bases, and 6 bases lay outside the gene matches. CDR1 is DFQATT, CDR2 SNEGSKA, per germline (reference sequence). The CDR3 runs 13 residues. The CDR3 is CSARTGMGEKLFF. CDR3 coding DNA: TGCAGTGCTAGGACAGGGATGGGCGAAAAACTGTTTTTT.

V is TRBV5-4 and J is TRBJ1-1, with D possibly matching TRBD1 (5 bases). Trimming pared 3 bases from V and 4 bases from J, leaving 13 bases between. The germline CDR1 and CDR2 sequences are SGHNT and YYREEE (reference sequence). The CDR3 contains 14 residues. This chain's CDR3 is CASSYGGSSTEAFF. The DNA for the CDR3 is TGTGCCAGCAGCTATGGGGGGAGTAGCACTGAAGCTTTCTTT.

The chain couples TRBV9 to TRBJ1-2, with D maybe TRBD1 (5 bases). The CDR3 runs 11 residues. V was clipped by 3 bases and J by 8 bases, with 8 bases between them. Germline assignment: CDR1 SGDLS and CDR2 YYNGEE. The CDR3 sequence: CASSGAGGYTF. The CDR3 nucleotides are TGTGCCAGCAGCGGAGCAGGGGGCTACACCTTC.

As regards this clonotype: One end of the junction fails to match germline, which may point to a read error. The chain carries TRBV10-3 and TRBJ1-5; D is perhaps TRBD1 (6 bases). The CDR3 is made up of 11 amino acids. Germline loops: CDR1 ENHRY, CDR2 SYGVKD. The CDR3 sequence: CAISDGQRALF. Here the CDR3 DNA reads TGTGCCATCAGTGATGGACAGCGCGCACTCTTT.

With regard to this clonotype: The CDR3 ends on some other residue instead of the conserved phenylalanine or tryptophan, so this is likely a read error. Because the CDR3's place on the DNA is in doubt, the DNA is left out and the CDR3 is given as listed by TCRdb. This chain connects TRBV7-2 to TRBJ2-7; the D call in the table, TRBD1, was not verified against the DNA. The germline gives CDR1 SGHTA, CDR2 FQGNSA. The CDR3 has 13 amino acids, counting both end residues. The CDR3 loop is CASTQTALYEEQY.

As for this clonotype: A single base separates this from a much larger clone, so it may be a read error. The V call is TRBV30, the J call TRBJ1-1; D is possibly TRBD1 (5 bases). This CDR3 has 13 residues. Trimming removed 3 bases from V and 1 base from J, with 9 bases in between. The germline V gene has CDR1 GTSNPN and CDR2 SVGIG (reference sequence). DNA for the CDR3: TGTGCCTGGAGGGGGGGAGGGAACACTGAAGCTTTCTTT. Translating it yields CAWRGGGNTEAFF. The full variable domain, with the rest looked up from reference TRBV30 and TRBJ1-1, is SQTIHQWPATLVQPVGSPLSLECTVEGTSNPNLYWYRQAAGRGLQLLFYSVGIGQISSEVPQNLSASRPQDRQFILSSKKLLLSDSGFYLCAWRGGGNTEAFFGQGTRLTVV.

The chain recombines TRBV7-2 with TRBJ2-2; D is perhaps TRBD2 (5 bases). V lost 7 bases, J lost 15 bases, and 21 bases lay in between. The CDR3 consists of 13 residues. The V gene's germline CDR1 is SGHTA and CDR2 FQGNSA. CDR3 sequence: CASTPECSGEMFF. As DNA, the CDR3 is TGTGCCAGCACCCCAGAGTGCTCCGGGGAAATGTTTTTT.

The V and J genes are TRBV4-2 and TRBJ2-2; 8 bases match TRBD1. Per germline, CDR1 LGHNA and CDR2 YNFKEQ. The CDR3 totals 17 residues. V was clipped by 1 base and J by 1 base; unmatched bases: 5. The CDR3 region is CASSQGQGLGNTGELFF. In DNA, the CDR3 is TGTGCCAGCAGCCAAGGACAGGGGCTAGGGAACACCGGGGAGCTGTTTTTT.

The chain employs TRBV12-3 or TRBV12-4 and TRBJ1-2, with TRBD1 as a possible D gene (5 bases). The CDR3 is 15 residues long. V was trimmed by 6 bases and J by 3 bases, leaving 17 bases between them. The CDR3 reads CASSETTQEDYGYTF. The CDR3 DNA sequence: TGTGCCAGCAGCGAAACGACACAGGAGGACTATGGCTACACCTTC.

The rearrangement joins TRBV9 to TRBJ1-2, with D possibly TRBD1 on 5 matching bases. Trimming stripped 2 bases from V and 6 bases from J, with 11 bases between. The CDR3 is 13 residues long. In germline, CDR1 is SGDLS, CDR2 YYNGEE. CDR3 nucleotides: TGTGCCAGCAGCGTCAGCGGGGGGGATGGCTACACCTTC. Its protein product is CASSVSGGDGYTF.

About this clonotype itself: Because the CDR3 is missing its conserved closing phenylalanine or tryptophan, this is likely a read error. The limits of the CDR3 on the DNA are not certain, so only TCRdb's listed CDR3 is given. This rearrangement joins TRBV15 to TRBJ1-4. The CDR3 spans 16 amino acids, including both terminal residues. Germline CDR1 LNHNV, CDR2 YYDKDF (reference sequence). The CDR3 here is CATSGGGRGTDQYFGL.

The chain carries TRBV7-2 and TRBJ1-6, with unresolved D. Trimming took off 6 bases at V and 7 bases at J, with 19 bases between the two ends. The germline V gene has CDR1 SGHTA and CDR2 FQGNSA. The CDR3 has 16 amino acids. The DNA of the CDR3 is TGTGCCAGCAGGCTAGATTGGAGGGAGGGCAATTCACCCCTCCACTTT. Its protein is CASRLDWREGNSPLHF.

In the case of this clonotype: Here the CDR3 omits its conserved ending phenylalanine or tryptophan, so a read error is the likely source. Because the CDR3's place on the DNA is in doubt, the DNA is left out and the CDR3 is given as listed by TCRdb. The CDR3 sequence is CASSVATSGGADT. This chain connects TRBV7-9 to TRBJ1-1. Germline-derived CDR1 and CDR2 are SEHNR and FQNEAQ (reference sequence). The CDR3 comprises 13 residues, both ends counted.

The J gene is TRBJ1-6, the V gene TRBV5-6; tentative D call: TRBD1 (5 bases). Germline loops: CDR1 SGHDT, CDR2 YYEEEE. V dropped 4 bases and J dropped 0 bases, with 14 bases sitting between them. CDR3 size: 17 residues. In DNA form, the CDR3 reads TGTGCCAGCAGCCCGTCCAGGGCGAACTCCTATAATTCACCCCTCCACTTT. It codes for CASSPSRANSYNSPLHF.

With regard to this clonotype: This may stem from a read error, because a much larger clone lies one nucleotide away. The rearrangement uses TRBV5-5 and TRBJ2-3; 8 positions agree with TRBD2. Germline V CDR1 and CDR2: SGHKS, YYEKEE (reference sequence). V was pared by 6 bases and J by 2 bases, with 5 bases of the junction left unmatched. The CDR3 covers 14 residues. Written as DNA, the CDR3 is TGTGCCAGCACCCCGGGGGGGGCCACAGATACGCAGTATTTT. This translates into CASTPGGATDTQYF.

V is TRBV11-1 and J is TRBJ2-6; perhaps TRBD1 as D (8 bases). Judging by the DNA end, TRBJ2-2 fits better; the J call may be wrong. CDR3 size: 16 residues. The V gene's germline CDR1 is SGHAT and CDR2 FQDESV (reference sequence). CDR3 bases: TGTGCCAGCAGACCCGACAGGGGAGGGTTGCCCGGGGAGCTGTTTTTT. It translates to CASRPDRGGLPGELFF.

Details on this clonotype: The conserved phenylalanine or tryptophan normally closing the CDR3 is absent here, so this likely arose from a read error. Because the CDR3's place on the DNA is in doubt, the DNA is left out and the CDR3 is given as listed by TCRdb. The CDR3 here is CASSRRQSTYGDQFG. This chain uses TRBV15 with TRBJ2-1. Germline V gene sequence: CDR1 LNHNV, CDR2 YYDKDF (reference sequence). A total of 15 residues make up the CDR3, ends included.

Notes on this clonotype: The CDR3 carries no conserved terminal phenylalanine or tryptophan, so it likely arises from a read error. The V call is TRBV11-2, the J call TRBJ2-2; D may be TRBD2 (6 bases). The CDR3 has 16 residues. Trimming cost V 5 bases and J 3 bases, with 16 bases left between them. Germline-derived CDR1 and CDR2 are SGHAT and FQNNGV. The CDR3 loop is CASSPTGGVYTGELFL. Here the CDR3 DNA reads TGTGCCAGCAGCCCGACCGGCGGGGTTTACACCGGGGAGCTGTTTCTT.

This clonotype showed up just once. The V gene is TRBV10-2, the J gene TRBJ2-3, with D perhaps matching TRBD1 or TRBD2 (7 bases each). With 6 bases removed from V and 6 bases from J, the gap between germline ends came to 16 bases. CDR1 is WSHSY and CDR2 is SAAADI in the germline V gene. The CDR3 is made up of 14 amino acids. The CDR3 reads CASRDNRGGDTQYF. In nucleotides, the CDR3 is TGCGCCAGCAGAGACAACAGGGGAGGGGATACGCAGTATTTT.

This chain joins TRBV20-1 and TRBJ2-2; D perhaps matches TRBD1 (5 bases). CDR3 length equals 16 residues. V was cut by 6 bases and J by 6 bases, with 23 bases left in between. Germline CDR1 reads DFQATT; CDR2 reads SNEGSKA (reference sequence). The CDR3 spells CSARVPEKLTSGELFF. CDR3 in DNA: TGCAGTGCCAGGGTTCCTGAGAAACTGACTTCCGGGGAGCTGTTTTTT.